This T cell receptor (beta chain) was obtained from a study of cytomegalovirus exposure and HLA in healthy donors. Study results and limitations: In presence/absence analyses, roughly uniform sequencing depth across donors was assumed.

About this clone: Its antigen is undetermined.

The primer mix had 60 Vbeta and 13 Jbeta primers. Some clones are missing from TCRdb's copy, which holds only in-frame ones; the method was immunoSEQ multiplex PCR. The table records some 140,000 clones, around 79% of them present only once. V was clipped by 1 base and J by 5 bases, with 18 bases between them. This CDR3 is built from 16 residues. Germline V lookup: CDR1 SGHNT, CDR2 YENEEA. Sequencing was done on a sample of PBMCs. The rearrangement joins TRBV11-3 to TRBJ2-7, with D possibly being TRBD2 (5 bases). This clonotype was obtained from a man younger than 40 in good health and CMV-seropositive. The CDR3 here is CASSLGVLGAKDEQYF. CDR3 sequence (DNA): TGTGCCAGCAGCTTAGGAGTGTTGGGAGCTAAGGACGAGCAGTACTTC.